This T cell receptor (beta chain) is drawn from a study of blood T cells in healthy people across ages. About the research overall: With template switching, about one barcoded beta molecule was captured per two T cells.

Germline loops: CDR1 LGHNA, CDR2 YSLEER. V shed 1 base and J shed 4 bases, with 10 bases lying between them. The CDR3 is 14 amino acids. Only a few counts were recorded for this clonotype. Sample-barcoded 5' priming and a J-beta primer mix drove a second PCR of about 6 to 11 cycles. A single record per CDR3 protein comes from TCRdb applying MiXCR to the 5' RACE reads. This table has about a million distinct CDR3 sequences, roughly 51% appearing once. The TCR comes from an older woman in good health. Sequenced input: blood. The rearrangement uses TRBV4-3 and TRBJ1-2; no reliable D call. CDR3 in amino acids: CASSQGTGSYGYTF. The CDR3 DNA is TGCGCCAGCAGCCAAGGGACGGGTAGCTATGGCTACACCTTC.